The T cell receptor (beta chain) described here comes from a study of PD-1 blockade in classical Hodgkin lymphoma. The CDR3 covers 16 residues. V lost 4 bases and J 0 bases, leaving 13 bases between the germline ends. The protocol was immunoSEQ multiplex PCR, while the TCRdb copy is restricted to in-frame clones and leaves out a portion. The repertoire holds 8,000 to 10,000 clones, with about 75% as singletons. Stated time point: cycle 4 day 1 (C4D1), after 6 weeks of nivolumab. Every patient relapsed after autologous stem cell transplantation, and brentuximab vedotin exposure varied. Negative magnetic selection isolated CD4+ T cells from thawed PBMCs.

The TCR sequence derives from a human donor with classical Hodgkin lymphoma. Specimen: CD4+ T cells from blood, collected before the fourth cycle of nivolumab. V usage is TRBV7-1 and J usage is TRBJ1-3; D remains unclear. TRBV7-1 is marked as an open reading frame, function uncertain. The CDR3 DNA is TGTGCCAGCAGCTTAGGCCAGCCTAACTCTGGAAACACCATATATTTT. It specifies CASSLGQPNSGNTIYF.